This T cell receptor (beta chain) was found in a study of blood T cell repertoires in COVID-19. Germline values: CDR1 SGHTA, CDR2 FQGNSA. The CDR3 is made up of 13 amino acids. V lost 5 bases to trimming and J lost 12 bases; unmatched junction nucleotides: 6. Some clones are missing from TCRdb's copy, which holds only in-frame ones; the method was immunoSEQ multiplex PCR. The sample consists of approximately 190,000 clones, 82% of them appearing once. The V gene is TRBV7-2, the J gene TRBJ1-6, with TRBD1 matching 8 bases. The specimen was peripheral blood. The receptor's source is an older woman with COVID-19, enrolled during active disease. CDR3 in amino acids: CASSADRVQPLHF. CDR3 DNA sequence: TGTGCCAGCAGCGCGGACAGGGTACAACCCCTCCACTTT. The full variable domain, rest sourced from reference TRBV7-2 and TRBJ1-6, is GAGVSQSPSNKVTEKGKDVELRCDPISGHTALYWYRQSLGQGLEFLIYFQGNSAPDKSGLPSDRFSAERTGGSVSTLTIQRTQQEDSAVYLCASSADRVQPLHFGNGTRLTVT.